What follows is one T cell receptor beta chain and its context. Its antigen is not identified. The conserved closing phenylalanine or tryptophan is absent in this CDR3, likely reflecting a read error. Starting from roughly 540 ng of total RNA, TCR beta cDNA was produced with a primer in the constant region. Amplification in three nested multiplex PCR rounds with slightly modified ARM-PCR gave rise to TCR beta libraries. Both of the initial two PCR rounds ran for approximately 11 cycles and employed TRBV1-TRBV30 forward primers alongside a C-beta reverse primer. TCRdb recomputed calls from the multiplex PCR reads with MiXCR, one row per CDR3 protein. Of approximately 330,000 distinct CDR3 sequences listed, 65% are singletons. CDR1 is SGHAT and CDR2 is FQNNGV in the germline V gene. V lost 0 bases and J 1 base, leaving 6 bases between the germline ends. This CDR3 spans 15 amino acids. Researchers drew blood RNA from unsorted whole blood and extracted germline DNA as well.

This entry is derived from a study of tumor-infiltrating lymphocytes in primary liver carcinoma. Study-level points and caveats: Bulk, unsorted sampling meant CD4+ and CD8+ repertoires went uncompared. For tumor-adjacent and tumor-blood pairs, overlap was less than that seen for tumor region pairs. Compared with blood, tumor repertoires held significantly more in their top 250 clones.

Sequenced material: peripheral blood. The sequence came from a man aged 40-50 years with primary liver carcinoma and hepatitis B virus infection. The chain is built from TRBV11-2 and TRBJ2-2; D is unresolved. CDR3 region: CASSLEPGNTGELFS. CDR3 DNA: TGTGCCAGCAGCTTAGAACCCGGGAACACCGGGGAGCTGTTTTCA.